This paragraph reports one TCR beta chain. The antigen it recognizes is unknown. No base-level quality is on record; no much larger clone is a single base apart. CD4+ T cells from unexposed donors were collected before the COVID-19 pandemic (2011-2018). After approximately eleven days of culture, CD4+ T cells were isolated with the EasySep CD4+ T cell isolation kit. As far as cell numbers permitted, CD4+ T cells from unexposed donors were tested for reactivity against SARS-CoV-2 S and N as well as four spike pools from common cold coronaviruses. Each well held 2 million or so PBMCs cultured in IMDM containing roughly 5% human AB serum and roughly 9.4 IU/ml IL-2. Half of the culture medium was replaced with fresh IL-2-containing medium on days 3 and 7. In general, every peptide culture condition was set up in three replicate wells. Leukapheresis product for the unexposed donors was bought commercially. Ficoll-Paque PLUS gradient centrifugation was used to isolate PBMCs from leukapheresis product or whole blood. The PBMCs went either fresh into the expansion assay or into cryopreservation at -140 degrees C. The QIAamp Micro DNA Kit was used to extract genomic DNA from the CD4+ T cells.

This entry belongs to a study of CD4 T cells in relation to SARS-CoV-2 and coronaviruses (dated by TCRdb to the early 2020s). Study-level background: In the ViraFEST assay, PBMCs were cultured with antigen for around nine days, after which TCR beta CDR3s were sequenced to identify antigen-specific clonal expansions. The negative reference condition was either a culture with an HIV-1 Nef peptide pool or a culture with no peptide. At the level of individual TCR clonotypes, the study evaluated whether memory CD4+ T cells crossreact between the spike proteins of SARS-CoV-2 and those of common cold coronaviruses. The Adaptive Biotechnologies TCR-sequencing kit was used to sequence samples from a few pre-COVID donors and the naive versus memory experiments, whereas other data were Illumina-based. A different, Illumina-based TCR-beta assay was used to sequence expansion assays from other donors in the study. Patient-derived lymphoblastoid cell lines were used to map the HLA restriction of shared crossreactive spike epitopes. Points the paper makes about the study in general: About 65% of donors had memory CD4+ clonotypes that crossrecognized SARS-CoV-2 and at least one common cold coronavirus spike. Because the crossreactivity analysis focused on spike protein, crossreactivity against other viral proteins was not assessed. Crossreactive clones showed significantly weaker SARS-CoV-2-driven expansion than monoreactive clones, consistent with antigenic imprinting. Small numbers of patients and of tested TCRs limited the study. No donor contributed both pre-pandemic and post-infection samples, which limited tracing the source of pre-existing responses.

Inclusive of the bounding cysteine and phenylalanine, the CDR3 is 13 residues long. This entry keeps only the CDR3 DNA: 39 bases, framed from base 1. Reading the germline V gene (reference sequence) gives CDR1 LNHDA and CDR2 SQIVND. At the junction V is shortened by 4 bases and J by 7 bases; bases outside the gene matches: 5. To prepare the library, the immunoSEQ multiplex PCR assay was applied. As for the authors' bioinformatics: During preprocessing, nonproductive sequences were removed, as were CDR3s that did not start with C, did not end with F or W, or were shorter than 7 amino acids. Antigen-specific clonotypes were called with the MANAFEST web app on the basis of expansion relative to the reference and to other culture wells. To be counted as positive, a clone had to show significant expansion compared with the reference culture, at an FDR below 0.05, in 2 of 3 replicate wells. A further requirement for positive clones was significant expansion compared with all other tandem wells, along with an odds ratio above 5. Pairwise Levenshtein distance, computed with the stringdist R package after three terminal residues were trimmed from each end, was used as the measure of CDR3 homology. TCRdb mirrors the immuneACCESS table, restricted to in-frame sequences. Some clones are absent from its copies; in checked studies, under half trace to an unresolved V gene, and the reason for the others is unknown. Clone size and V and J calls were adopted from that table, with D and trimming inferred from the DNA. The sample has 20,000 to 25,000 clones on record, roughly 80% of them singletons. Roughly 12% of the sample lies in the top ten.

The receptor chain draws on TRBV19 and TRBJ2-7, and 9 junction bases match TRBD1. The sequencing sample was made of CD4+ T cells from PBMCs, cultured in vitro. The sequence derives from a human donor in good health. For the CDR3, the sequence is CASSKNRGREQYF. At the DNA level, the sequence is TGTGCCAGTAGTAAAAACAGGGGGCGTGAGCAGTACTTC. With all but the CDR3 taken from the reference TRBV19 and TRBJ2-7 genes, the full variable domain is: DGGITQSPKYLFRKEGQNVTLSCEQNLNHDAMYWYRQDPGQGLRLIYYSQIVNDFQKGDIAEGYSVSREKKESFPLTVTSAQKNPTAFYLCASSKNRGREQYFGPGTRLTVT.